This record concerns one TCR beta chain sequence. No antigen is known for it. The table came from immunoSEQ multiplex PCR; TCRdb's copy has only in-frame clones and leaves some out. The table lists 450,000 to 600,000 clones, roughly 78% of them singletons. This record comes from a study of shared clonotypes between healthy human individuals. The wider study: The composition of the donors was a couple of women and a few men aged 18 to 49. Study-level results: Few donors restricted represented genetic and exposure-history diversity.

The sequencing sample was made of PBMCs. This TCR derives from a woman aged 40 to 50 in good health. Some clones in this sample may be carry-over from other donors' samples.

The CDR3 DNA reads as TGTGCCAGCAGCTTAGAGGTCGGGGAGCTGTTTTTT. It translates to CASSLEVGELFF. This chain connects TRBV7-9 to TRBJ2-2; no clear D gene. Trimming took 1 base from V and 7 from J, leaving 4 bases between them. The CDR3 runs 12 residues. CDR1 and CDR2 (germline): SEHNR, FQNEAQ (reference sequence).